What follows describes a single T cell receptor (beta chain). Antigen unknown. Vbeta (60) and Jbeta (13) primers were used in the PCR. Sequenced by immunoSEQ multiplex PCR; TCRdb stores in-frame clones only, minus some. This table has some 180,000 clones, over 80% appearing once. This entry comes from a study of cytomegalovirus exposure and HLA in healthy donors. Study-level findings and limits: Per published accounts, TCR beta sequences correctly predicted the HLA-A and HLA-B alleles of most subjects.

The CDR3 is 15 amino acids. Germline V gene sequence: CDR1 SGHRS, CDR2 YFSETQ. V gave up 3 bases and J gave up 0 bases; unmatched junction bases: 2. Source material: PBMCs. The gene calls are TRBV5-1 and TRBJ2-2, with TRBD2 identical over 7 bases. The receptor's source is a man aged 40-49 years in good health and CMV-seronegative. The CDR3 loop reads CASSWGGANTGELFF. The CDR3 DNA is TGCGCCAGCAGCTGGGGGGGGGCGAACACCGGGGAGCTGTTTTTT.